A selection of T cell receptor beta chains follows, all from one sample in a study of shared clonotypes between healthy human individuals. Using immunoSEQ multiplex PCR, the repertoire was profiled, and TCRdb retains in-frame clones only, with some absent. Of under 1,100,000 clones detected, approximately 80% appear once; the ten largest clones hold 0.6% to 0.7%. The sample comprised memory CD4+ T cells from PBMCs. These receptors were obtained from a man younger than 35 in good health. Some clones in this sample may be carry-over from other donors' samples. Each CDR3 is given with its conserved first and last residue. Fields, in order: clone size, J gene, V gene, D gene, CDR3 protein, CDR3 DNA. The D gene is left open where the match is weak. Only part of the rows carry a size: once, few, many, or a class if the clone is expanded.

>-|TRBJ2-2|TRBV6-5|TRBD1
CASSYGQGANTGELFF
TGTGCCAGCAGTTACGGGCAGGGGGCGAACACCGGGGAGCTGTTTTTT
>few|TRBJ1-1|TRBV7-8|-
CASSSQVRGAEAFF
TGTGCCAGCAGCTCACAGGTACGGGGCGCTGAAGCTTTCTTT
>-|TRBJ2-7|TRBV10-3|-
CAIRGSDRGAYEQYF
TGTGCCATCAGAGGATCCGACAGAGGGGCCTACGAGCAGTACTTC
>many|TRBJ2-5|TRBV30|TRBD2
CAWSVTGRAGETQYF
TGTGCCTGGAGTGTTACCGGGAGGGCCGGCGAGACCCAGTACTTC
>-|TRBJ1-2|TRBV6-5|-
CASSSVPTGYTF
TGTGCCAGCAGTTCCGTCCCAACCGGCTACACCTTC
>few|TRBJ2-7|TRBV18|-
CASSPPVGTYEQYF
TGTGCCAGCTCACCACCTGTGGGAACCTACGAGCAGTACTTC
>-|TRBJ2-2|TRBV5-1|-
CASSLRQVATGELFF
TGCGCCAGCAGCTTGAGACAGGTGGCCACCGGGGAGCTGTTTTTT
>few|TRBJ2-7|TRBV28|TRBD1
CASSPPGTGDYEQYF
TGTGCCAGCAGTCCCCCCGGGACAGGGGACTACGAGCAGTACTTC
>many|TRBJ1-3|TRBV6-6|-
CASSAIRAASNTIYF
TGTGCCAGCAGTGCGATCAGGGCGGCATCAAACACCATATATTTT
>few|TRBJ1-1|TRBV30|-
CAWSDRLNTEAFF
TGTGCCTGGAGCGACAGACTGAACACTGAAGCTTTCTTT
>-|TRBJ2-7|TRBV4-1|TRBD1
CASSHDSGQGHEQYF
TGCGCCAGCAGCCATGATTCCGGACAGGGGCATGAGCAGTACTTC
>-|TRBJ2-3|TRBV29-1|-
CSVEGRERGHTQYF
TGCAGCGTGGAGGGCCGGGAAAGGGGGCATACGCAGTATTTT
>-|TRBJ2-2|TRBV7-2|-
CASSTPQGGELFF
TGTGCCAGCAGCACACCACAGGGTGGGGAGCTGTTTTTT
>-|TRBJ2-1|TRBV20-1|-
CSAPRDNEQFF
TGCAGCGCCCCCAGGGATAACGAGCAGTTCTTC
>-|TRBJ2-7|TRBV27|-
CASSLSRDTYEQYF
TGTGCCAGCAGTTTATCCCGGGACACCTACGAGCAGTACTTC
>-|TRBJ2-5|TRBV2|TRBD1
CASSVPGGALETQYF
TGTGCCAGCAGTGTCCCAGGGGGCGCCTTGGAGACCCAGTACTTC
>-|TRBJ2-1|TRBV2|-
CASSEGQLNEQFF
TGTGCCAGCAGTGAAGGACAGCTCAATGAGCAGTTCTTC
>-|TRBJ2-1|TRBV6-5|TRBD2
CASSYNPGLAGEQFF
TGTGCCAGCAGTTACAACCCGGGACTAGCCGGTGAGCAGTTCTTC
>-|TRBJ2-7|TRBV5-4|TRBD2
CASSPRLAGHYEQYF
TGTGCCAGCAGCCCTAGACTAGCGGGGCACTACGAGCAGTACTTC
>many|TRBJ2-3|TRBV27|-
CASSFGPGDTQYF
TGTGCCAGCAGTTTTGGACCGGGTGATACGCAGTATTTT
>-|TRBJ2-7|TRBV6-5|TRBD2
CASSSPGGPIYEQYF
TGTGCCAGCAGTTCTCCGGGAGGGCCCATTTACGAGCAGTACTTC
>once|TRBJ2-5|TRBV30|-
CAWSQTHQETQYF
TGTGCCTGGAGTCAAACACACCAAGAGACCCAGTACTTC
>-|TRBJ2-3|TRBV7-3|TRBD2
CASSSGLAADTQYF
TGTGCCAGCAGCTCCGGACTAGCGGCAGATACGCAGTATTTT
>-|TRBJ2-3|TRBV7-3|TRBD2
CASSLTSGTGDTQYF
TGTGCCAGCAGCCTGACTAGCGGGACGGGAGATACGCAGTATTTT
>-|TRBJ1-2|TRBV9|-
CASTTGGRYGYTF
TGTGCCAGCACAACGGGGGGGCGCTATGGCTACACCTTC
>once|TRBJ2-7|TRBV6-4|TRBD2
CASSSRTSGYSYEQYF
TGTGCCAGCAGCTCGAGGACTAGCGGGTATTCCTACGAGCAGTACTTC
>-|TRBJ2-7|TRBV5-1|-
CASSLRVQGGTYEQYF
TGCGCCAGCAGCTTGCGAGTTCAGGGGGGTACCTACGAGCAGTACTTC
>-|TRBJ2-5|TRBV2|-
CASSSGGQGSETQYF
TGTGCCAGCAGTTCGGGGGGTCAGGGGTCGGAGACCCAGTACTTC
>-|TRBJ2-7|TRBV5-1|-
CASGQSAGTREQYF
TGCGCCAGCGGCCAGTCGGCAGGGACGCGGGAGCAGTACTTC
>-|TRBJ2-5|TRBV9|TRBD1
CASSVGTAQETQYF
TGTGCCAGCAGCGTGGGGACAGCGCAAGAGACCCAGTACTTC
>many|TRBJ1-2|TRBV2|TRBD1
CASSRDRGGYGYTF
TGTGCCAGCAGTCGGGACAGGGGAGGCTATGGCTACACCTTC
>few|TRBJ1-2|TRBV5-1|-
CASSLQGSPEIYGYTF
TGCGCCAGCAGCTTGCAGGGTTCCCCCGAGATCTATGGCTACACCTTC
>-|TRBJ1-2|TRBV4-1|-
CASSRIGLEGLFRGYTF
TGCGCCAGCAGCCGTATCGGGTTGGAGGGGCTTTTTAGGGGCTACACCTTC
>-|TRBJ2-2|TRBV27|-
CASSLVQATGELFF
TGTGCCAGCAGTTTAGTGCAAGCTACCGGGGAGCTGTTTTTT
>-|TRBJ1-5|TRBV19|TRBD1
CASSIWAGGDQPQHF
TGTGCCAGTAGTATTTGGGCAGGGGGTGATCAGCCCCAGCATTTT
>-|TRBJ2-7|TRBV5-8|-
CASSFRDSDYEQYF
TGTGCCAGCAGCTTCCGGGACTCAGACTACGAGCAGTACTTC
>many|TRBJ2-5|TRBV4-2|-
CASSQGGSATQETQYF
TGTGCCAGCAGCCAAGGGGGTAGCGCAACCCAAGAGACCCAGTACTTC
>once|TRBJ2-6|TRBV4-2|TRBD1
CASSQYDRGHNVLTF
TGTGCCAGCAGCCAATATGACAGGGGACACAACGTCCTGACTTTC
>-|TRBJ2-3|TRBV30|-
CAWSVLNRATDTQYF
TGTGCCTGGAGTGTACTAAACAGGGCCACAGATACGCAGTATTTT
>-|TRBJ2-3|TRBV28|-
CASGLVFDTQYF
TGTGCCAGCGGGCTAGTCTTTGATACGCAGTATTTT
>once|TRBJ2-5|TRBV5-5|-
CASSLNGAEGTQYF
TGTGCCAGCAGCTTGAACGGGGCTGAAGGGACCCAGTACTTC
>-|TRBJ2-3|TRBV28|-
CASVRPRPGTDTQYF
TGTGCCAGCGTCAGACCCCGCCCGGGCACAGATACGCAGTATTTT
>once|TRBJ2-7|TRBV28|-
CASRRTYGYEQYF
TGTGCCAGCAGAAGGACATATGGCTACGAGCAGTACTTC
>-|TRBJ2-7|TRBV7-2|TRBD1
CASSLASQGVYEQYF
TGTGCCAGCAGCTTAGCGAGCCAGGGGGTCTACGAGCAGTACTTC
>-|TRBJ2-7|TRBV7-2|TRBD1
CASSKGQGSPYEQYF
TGTGCCAGCAGCAAAGGACAGGGGAGCCCCTACGAGCAGTACTTC
>few|TRBJ1-5|TRBV30|-
CAWSVNLGQPQHF
TGTGCCTGGAGTGTTAATCTGGGTCAGCCCCAGCATTTT
>-|TRBJ1-5|TRBV30|-
CAWSPHGYSNQPQHF
TGTGCCTGGAGTCCACACGGGTATAGCAATCAGCCCCAGCATTTT
>-|TRBJ2-7|TRBV21-1|-
CASSKGGGVYF
TGTGCCAGCAGCAAAGGTGGGGGTGTGTACTTC
>-|TRBJ2-7|TRBV28|TRBD1
CASSSQGASFTSSYEQYF
TGTGCCAGCAGTTCCCAGGGGGCTAGCTTCACTAGCTCCTACGAGCAGTACTTC
>-|TRBJ1-5|TRBV7-8|TRBD1
CASSVRGTANNQPQHF
TGTGCCAGCAGCGTAAGGGGGACAGCGAACAATCAGCCCCAGCATTTT
>once|TRBJ2-5|TRBV18|TRBD1
CASSRDRGEETQYF
TGTGCCAGCTCAAGGGACAGGGGAGAAGAGACCCAGTACTTC
>-|TRBJ1-2|TRBV2|-
CASSEERIASYGYTF
TGTGCCAGCAGTGAGGAGCGAATCGCAAGCTATGGCTACACCTTC
>-|TRBJ2-1|TRBV18|TRBD2
CASSLIASGSFYNEQFF
TGTGCCAGCTCACTGATAGCTAGCGGGAGCTTTTACAATGAGCAGTTCTTC
>-|TRBJ1-3|TRBV28|-
CASVYGNTIYF
TGTGCCAGCGTTTATGGAAACACCATATATTTT
>-|TRBJ2-7|TRBV28|-
CASSYSGGTLSRQYF
TGTGCCAGCAGTTATTCTGGCGGAACCTTATCAAGGCAGTACTTC
>many|TRBJ1-6|TRBV6-1|TRBD1
CASSEPGQGPNSPLHF
TGTGCCAGCAGTGAACCGGGACAGGGGCCTAATTCACCCCTCCACTTT
>-|TRBJ2-1|TRBV7-2|TRBD1
CASSRRQGRFYNEQFF
TGTGCCAGCAGCCGAAGACAGGGAAGATTCTACAATGAGCAGTTCTTC
>-|TRBJ1-1|TRBV29-1|-
CSVEDALTNTEAFF
TGCAGCGTTGAGGATGCATTGACGAACACTGAAGCTTTCTTT